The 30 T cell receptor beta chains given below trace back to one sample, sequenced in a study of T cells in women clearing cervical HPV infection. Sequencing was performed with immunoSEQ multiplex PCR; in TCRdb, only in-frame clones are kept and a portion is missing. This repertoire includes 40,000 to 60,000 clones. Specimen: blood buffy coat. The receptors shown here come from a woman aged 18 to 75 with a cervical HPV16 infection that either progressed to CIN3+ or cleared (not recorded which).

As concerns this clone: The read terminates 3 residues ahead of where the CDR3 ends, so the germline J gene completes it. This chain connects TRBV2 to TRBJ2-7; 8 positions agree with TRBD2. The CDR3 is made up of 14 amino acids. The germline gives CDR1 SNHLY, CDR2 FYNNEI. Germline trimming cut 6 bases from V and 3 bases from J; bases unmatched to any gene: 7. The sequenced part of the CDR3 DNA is TGTGCCAGCAGGGGAGCGGGGGCGAACTACGAG. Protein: CASRGAGANYE. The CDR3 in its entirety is CASRGAGANYEQYF.

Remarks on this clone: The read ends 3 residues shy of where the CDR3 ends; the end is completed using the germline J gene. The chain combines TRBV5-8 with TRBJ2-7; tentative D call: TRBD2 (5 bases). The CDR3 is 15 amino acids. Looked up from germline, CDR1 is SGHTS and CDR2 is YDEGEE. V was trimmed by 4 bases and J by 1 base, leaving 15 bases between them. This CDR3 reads CASSGRGWMSYEQYF. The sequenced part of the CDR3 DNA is TGTGCCAGCAGCGGTCGAGGGTGGATGTCCTACGAG. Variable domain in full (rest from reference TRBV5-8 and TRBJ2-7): EAGVTQSPTHLIKTRGQQATLRCSPISGHTSVYWYQQALGLGLQFLLWYDEGEERNRGNFPPRFSGRQFPNYSSELNVNALELEDSALYLCASSGRGWMSYEQYFGPGTRLTVT.

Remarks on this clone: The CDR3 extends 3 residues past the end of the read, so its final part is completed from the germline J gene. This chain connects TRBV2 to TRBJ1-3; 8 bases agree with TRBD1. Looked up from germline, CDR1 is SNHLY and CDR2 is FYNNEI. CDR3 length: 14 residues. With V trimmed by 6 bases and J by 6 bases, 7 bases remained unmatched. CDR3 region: CASSVTGVENTIYF. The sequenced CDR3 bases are TGTGCCAGCAGCGTGACAGGGGTTGAAAACACC.

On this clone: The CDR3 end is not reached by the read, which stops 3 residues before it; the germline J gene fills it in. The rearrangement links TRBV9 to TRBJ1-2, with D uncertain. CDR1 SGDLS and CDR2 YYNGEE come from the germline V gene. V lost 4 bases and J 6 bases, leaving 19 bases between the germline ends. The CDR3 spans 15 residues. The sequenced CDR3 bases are TGTGCCAGCAGCTCCTCCTACGTAGGGTGGGATGGC. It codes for CASSSSYVGWDG. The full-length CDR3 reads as CASSSSYVGWDGYTF.

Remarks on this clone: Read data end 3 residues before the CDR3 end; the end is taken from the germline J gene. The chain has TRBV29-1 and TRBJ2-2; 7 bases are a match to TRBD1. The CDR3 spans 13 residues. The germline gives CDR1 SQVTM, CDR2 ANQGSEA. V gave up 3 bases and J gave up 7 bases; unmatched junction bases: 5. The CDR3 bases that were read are TGCAGCGTTGACACAGGGGCAGTCGGGGAG. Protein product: CSVDTGAVGE. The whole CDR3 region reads CSVDTGAVGELFF.

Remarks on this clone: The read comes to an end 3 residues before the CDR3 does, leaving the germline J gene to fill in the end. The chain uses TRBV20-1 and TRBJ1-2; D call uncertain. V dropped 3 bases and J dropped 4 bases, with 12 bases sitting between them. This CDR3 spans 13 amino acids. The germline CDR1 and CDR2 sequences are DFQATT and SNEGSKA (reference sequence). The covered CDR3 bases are TGCAGTGCTAGTCTGGCGGAAGTCTATGGC. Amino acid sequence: CSASLAEVYG. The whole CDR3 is CSASLAEVYGYTF.

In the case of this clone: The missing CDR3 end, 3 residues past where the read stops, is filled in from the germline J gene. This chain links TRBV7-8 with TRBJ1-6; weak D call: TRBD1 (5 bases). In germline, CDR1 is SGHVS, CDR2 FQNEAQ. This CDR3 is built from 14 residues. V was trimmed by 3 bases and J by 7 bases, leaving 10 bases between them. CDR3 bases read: TGTGCCAGCAGCTTTCGCGGGGGGAATTCACCC. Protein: CASSFRGGNSP. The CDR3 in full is CASSFRGGNSPLHF.

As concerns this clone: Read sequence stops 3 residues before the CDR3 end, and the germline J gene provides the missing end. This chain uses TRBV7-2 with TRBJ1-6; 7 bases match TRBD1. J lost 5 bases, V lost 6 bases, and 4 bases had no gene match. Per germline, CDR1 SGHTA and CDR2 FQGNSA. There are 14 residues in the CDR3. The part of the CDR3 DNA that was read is TGTGCCAGCAGACCGACAGGGAATAATTCACCC. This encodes CASRPTGNNSP. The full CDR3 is CASRPTGNNSPLHF.

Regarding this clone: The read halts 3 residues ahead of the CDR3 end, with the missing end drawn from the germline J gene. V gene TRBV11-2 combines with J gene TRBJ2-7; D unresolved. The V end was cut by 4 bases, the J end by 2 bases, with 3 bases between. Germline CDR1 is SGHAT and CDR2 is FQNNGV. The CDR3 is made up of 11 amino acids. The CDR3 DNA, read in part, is TGTGCCAGCAGCTCCACCTACGAG. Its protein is CASSSTYE. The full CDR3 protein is CASSSTYEQYF.

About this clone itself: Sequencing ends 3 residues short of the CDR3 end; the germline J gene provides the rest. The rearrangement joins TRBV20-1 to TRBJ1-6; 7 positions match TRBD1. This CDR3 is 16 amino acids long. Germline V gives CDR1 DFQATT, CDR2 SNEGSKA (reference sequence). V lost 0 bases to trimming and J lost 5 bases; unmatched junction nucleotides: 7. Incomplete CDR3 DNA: TGCAGTGCTAGAGATTACGGGGACAGAGATAATTCACCC. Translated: CSARDYGDRDNSP. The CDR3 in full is CSARDYGDRDNSPLHF.

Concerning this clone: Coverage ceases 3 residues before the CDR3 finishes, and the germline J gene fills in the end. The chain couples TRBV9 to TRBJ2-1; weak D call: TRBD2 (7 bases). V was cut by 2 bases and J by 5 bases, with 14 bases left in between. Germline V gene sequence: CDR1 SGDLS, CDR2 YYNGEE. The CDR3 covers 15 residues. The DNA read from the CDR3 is TGTGCCAGCAGCGTCGATGGGGGGGACAACAATGAG. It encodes CASSVDGGDNNE. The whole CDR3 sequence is CASSVDGGDNNEQFF.

This CDR3 reads CASSIWDSTNYGQYF. The part of the CDR3 DNA that was read is TGTGCCAGCAGCATTTGGGACAGCACTAACTATGGT. The V call is TRBV7-9, the J call TRBJ2-4, with 7 bases aligning to TRBD1. Read coverage stops 3 residues before the CDR3 terminus; the germline J gene supplies the remainder. The CDR3 covers 15 residues. Germline V gives CDR1 SEHNR, CDR2 FQNEAQ (reference sequence).

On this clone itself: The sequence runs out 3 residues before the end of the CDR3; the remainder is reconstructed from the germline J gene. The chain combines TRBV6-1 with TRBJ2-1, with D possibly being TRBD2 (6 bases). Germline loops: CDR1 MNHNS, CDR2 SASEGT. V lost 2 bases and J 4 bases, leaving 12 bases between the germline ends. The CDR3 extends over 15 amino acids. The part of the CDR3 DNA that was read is TGTGCCAGCAGTGAAACTGGACTACTATACAATGAG. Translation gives CASSETGLLYNE. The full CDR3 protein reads CASSETGLLYNEQFF.

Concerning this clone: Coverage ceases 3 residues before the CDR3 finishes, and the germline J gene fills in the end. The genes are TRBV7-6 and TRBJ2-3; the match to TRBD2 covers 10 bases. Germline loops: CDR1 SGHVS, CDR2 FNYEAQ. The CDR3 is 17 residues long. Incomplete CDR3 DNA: TGTGCCAGCAGCTTAGGGGCTAGCGGGGGACATCAAGAGACG. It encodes CASSLGASGGHQET. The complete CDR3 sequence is CASSLGASGGHQETQYF.

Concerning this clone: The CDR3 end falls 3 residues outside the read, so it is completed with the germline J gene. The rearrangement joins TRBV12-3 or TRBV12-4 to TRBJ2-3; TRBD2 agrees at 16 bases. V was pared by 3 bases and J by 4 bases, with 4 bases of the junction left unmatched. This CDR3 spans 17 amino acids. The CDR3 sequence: CASSLGGTSGGADTQYF. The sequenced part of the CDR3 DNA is TGTGCCAGCAGTTTGGGGGGGACTAGCGGGGGGGCAGATACG.

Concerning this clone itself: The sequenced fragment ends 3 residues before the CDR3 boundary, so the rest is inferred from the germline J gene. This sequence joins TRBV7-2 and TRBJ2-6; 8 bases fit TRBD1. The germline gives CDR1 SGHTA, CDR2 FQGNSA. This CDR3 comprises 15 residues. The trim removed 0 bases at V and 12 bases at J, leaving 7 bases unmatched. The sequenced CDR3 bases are TGTGCCAGCAGCTTAGCGCCCGGACAGGGAATCGTC. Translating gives CASSLAPGQGIV. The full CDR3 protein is CASSLAPGQGIVLTF.

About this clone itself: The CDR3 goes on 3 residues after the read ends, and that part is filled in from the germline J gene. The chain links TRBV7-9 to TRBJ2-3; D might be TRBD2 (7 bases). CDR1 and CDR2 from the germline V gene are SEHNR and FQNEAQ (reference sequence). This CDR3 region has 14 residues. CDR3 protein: CASSQGRGEQPQYF. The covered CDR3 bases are TGTGCCAGCAGCCAGGGGAGGGGCGAACAGCCG. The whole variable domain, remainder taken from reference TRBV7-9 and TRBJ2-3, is DTGVSQNPRHKITKRGQNVTFRCDPISEHNRLYWYRQTLGQGPEFLTYFQNEAQLEKSRLLSDRFSAERPKGSFSTLEIQRTEQGDSAMYLCASSQGRGEQPQYFGPGTRLTVL.

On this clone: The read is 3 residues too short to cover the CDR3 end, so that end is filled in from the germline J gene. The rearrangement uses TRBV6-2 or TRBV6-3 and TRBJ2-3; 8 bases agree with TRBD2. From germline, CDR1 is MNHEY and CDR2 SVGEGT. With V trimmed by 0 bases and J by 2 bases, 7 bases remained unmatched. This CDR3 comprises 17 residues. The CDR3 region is CASSYSMSGGYTDTQYF. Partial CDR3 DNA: TGTGCCAGCAGTTACTCGATGAGCGGGGGATACACAGATACG.

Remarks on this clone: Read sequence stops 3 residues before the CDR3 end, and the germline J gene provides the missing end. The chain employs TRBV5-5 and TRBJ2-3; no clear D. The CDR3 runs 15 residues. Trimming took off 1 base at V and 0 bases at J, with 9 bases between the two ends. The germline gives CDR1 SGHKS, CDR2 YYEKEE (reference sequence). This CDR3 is CASSLLSRSTDTQYF. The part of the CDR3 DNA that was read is TGTGCCAGCAGCTTGCTGTCGCGTAGCACAGATACG.

The sequenced part of the CDR3 DNA is TGCGCCAGCAGCTTGCCCACGCGGGGTCAGCCG. Protein product: CASSLPTRGQP. The CDR3, in full, reads CASSLPTRGQPQYF. The J gene is TRBJ2-3, the V gene TRBV5-1; D might be TRBD2 (6 bases). The CDR3 is cut off 3 residues early in the read; its end comes from the germline J gene. The CDR3 is 14 residues long. Per germline, CDR1 SGHRS and CDR2 YFSETQ.

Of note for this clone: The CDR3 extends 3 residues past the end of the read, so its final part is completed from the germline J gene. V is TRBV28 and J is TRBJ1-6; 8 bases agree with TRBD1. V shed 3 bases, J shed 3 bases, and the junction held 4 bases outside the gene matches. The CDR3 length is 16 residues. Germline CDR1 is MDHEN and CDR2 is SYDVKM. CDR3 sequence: CASSLGQALYNSPLHF. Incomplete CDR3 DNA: TGTGCCAGCAGTTTGGGACAGGCCCTCTATAATTCACCC.

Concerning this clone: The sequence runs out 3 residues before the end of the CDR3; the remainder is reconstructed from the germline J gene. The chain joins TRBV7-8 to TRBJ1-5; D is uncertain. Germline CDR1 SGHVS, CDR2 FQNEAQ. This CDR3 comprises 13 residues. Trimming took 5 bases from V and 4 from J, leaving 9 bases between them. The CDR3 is CASSGGPNQPQHF. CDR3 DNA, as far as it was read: TGTGCCAGCAGCGGAGGGCCTAATCAGCCC.

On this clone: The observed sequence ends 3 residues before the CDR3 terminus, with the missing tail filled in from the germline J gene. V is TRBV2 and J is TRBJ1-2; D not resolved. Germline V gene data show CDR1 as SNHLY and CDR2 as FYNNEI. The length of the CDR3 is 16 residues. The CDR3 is CASSWTSGVLLYDYTF. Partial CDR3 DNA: TGTGCCAGCAGTTGGACTAGCGGTGTCCTCCTGTACGAC.

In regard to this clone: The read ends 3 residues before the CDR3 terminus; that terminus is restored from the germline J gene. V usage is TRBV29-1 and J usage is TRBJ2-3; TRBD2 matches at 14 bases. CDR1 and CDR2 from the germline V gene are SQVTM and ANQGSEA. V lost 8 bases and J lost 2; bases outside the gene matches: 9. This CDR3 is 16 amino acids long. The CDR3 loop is CSPMGLAGDHTDTQYF. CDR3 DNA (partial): TGCAGCCCCATGGGACTAGCGGGGGACCACACAGATACG.

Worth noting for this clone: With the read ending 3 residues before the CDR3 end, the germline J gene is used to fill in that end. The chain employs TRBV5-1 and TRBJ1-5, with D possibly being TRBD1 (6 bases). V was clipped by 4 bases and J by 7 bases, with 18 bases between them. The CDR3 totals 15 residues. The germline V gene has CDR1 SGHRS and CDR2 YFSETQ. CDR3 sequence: CASSQDGGPGQPQHF. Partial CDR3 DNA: TGCGCCAGCAGCCAGGACGGGGGGCCAGGGCAGCCC.

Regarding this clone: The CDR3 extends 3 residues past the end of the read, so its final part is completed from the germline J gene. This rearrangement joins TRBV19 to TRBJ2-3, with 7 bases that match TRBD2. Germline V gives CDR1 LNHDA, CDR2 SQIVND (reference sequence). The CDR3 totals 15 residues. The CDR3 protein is CASTYMGGSNQPQYF. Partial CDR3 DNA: TGTGCCAGCACCTATATGGGGGGGAGCAATCAGCCG.

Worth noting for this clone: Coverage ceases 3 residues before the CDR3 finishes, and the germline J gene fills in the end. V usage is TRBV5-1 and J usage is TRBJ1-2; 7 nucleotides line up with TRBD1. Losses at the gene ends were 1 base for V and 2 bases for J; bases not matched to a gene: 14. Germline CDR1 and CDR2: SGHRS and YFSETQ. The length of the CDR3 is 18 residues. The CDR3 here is CASSLTFLGTAENYGYTF. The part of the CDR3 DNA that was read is TGCGCCAGCAGCTTGACATTTCTAGGGACAGCCGAAAACTATGGC.

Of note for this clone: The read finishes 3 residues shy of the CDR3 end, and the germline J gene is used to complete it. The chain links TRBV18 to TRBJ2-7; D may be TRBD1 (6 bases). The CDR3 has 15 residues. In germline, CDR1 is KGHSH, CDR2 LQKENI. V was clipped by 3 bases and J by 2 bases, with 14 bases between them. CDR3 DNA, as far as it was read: TGTGCCAGCTCACCTTACAGGGCTTCCACCTACGAG. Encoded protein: CASSPYRASTYE. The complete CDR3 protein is CASSPYRASTYEQYF.

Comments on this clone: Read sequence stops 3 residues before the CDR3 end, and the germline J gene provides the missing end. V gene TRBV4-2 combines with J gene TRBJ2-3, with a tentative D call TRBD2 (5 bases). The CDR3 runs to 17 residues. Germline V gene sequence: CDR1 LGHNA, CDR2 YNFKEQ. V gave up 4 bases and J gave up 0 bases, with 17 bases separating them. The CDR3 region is CASSPGPGRASTDTQYF. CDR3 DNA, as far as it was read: TGTGCCAGCAGCCCCGGCCCGGGGAGAGCTAGCACAGATACG.

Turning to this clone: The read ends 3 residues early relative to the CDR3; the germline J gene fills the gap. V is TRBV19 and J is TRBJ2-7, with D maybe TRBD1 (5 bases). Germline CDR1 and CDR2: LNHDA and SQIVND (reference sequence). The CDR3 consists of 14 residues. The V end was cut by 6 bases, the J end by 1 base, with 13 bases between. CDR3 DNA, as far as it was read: TGTGCCAGTAGGGACCAGGGATTATCCTACGAG. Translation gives CASRDQGLSYE. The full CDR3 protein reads CASRDQGLSYEQYF.